This T cell receptor (beta chain) was documented in a study of T-cell reconstitution after alpha-beta-depleted transplantation in children. The study's findings and limits: It was reported that alpha-beta T cells came from several hundred expanded graft clones (about two months after transplant). Newly produced T cells mostly accounted for T-cell counts and diversity one year post-transplant. The origin of high day-60 TCRbeta diversity in some patients lay in surviving recipient T cells and thymic progenitors.

Many counts were recorded for this clonotype. As yet, its antigen is unknown. Unique molecular identifiers were incorporated when the TCRbeta library was constructed. TCRdb recomputed calls from the PCR reads with MiXCR, one row per CDR3 protein. The table records roughly 220,000 distinct CDR3 sequences, about 8.7% of them present only once. The V end was cut by 3 bases, the J end by 0 bases, with 8 bases between. The length of the CDR3 is 14 residues. This TCR was sampled from a male patient under 10 years old who had a stem cell transplant for acute myeloid leukemia, so the T cells may come from the graft donor. This rearrangement joins TRBV12-3 or TRBV12-4 to TRBJ2-5; D is ambiguous. The specimen was PBMCs, mostly from graft donor cells, collected 360 days after TCRalphabeta/CD19-depleted stem cell transplant. The CDR3 protein is CASSLARYQETQYF. Written as DNA, the CDR3 is TGTGCCAGCAGTTTGGCACGCTACCAAGAGACCCAGTACTTC.